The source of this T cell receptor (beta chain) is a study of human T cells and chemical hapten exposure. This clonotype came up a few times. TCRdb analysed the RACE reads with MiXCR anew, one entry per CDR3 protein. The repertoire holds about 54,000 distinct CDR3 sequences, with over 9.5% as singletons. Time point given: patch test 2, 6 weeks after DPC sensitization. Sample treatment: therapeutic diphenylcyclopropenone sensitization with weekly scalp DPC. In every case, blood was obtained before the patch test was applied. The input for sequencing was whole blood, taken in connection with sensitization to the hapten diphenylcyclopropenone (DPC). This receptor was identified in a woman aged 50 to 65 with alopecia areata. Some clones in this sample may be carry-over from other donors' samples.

CDR3 sequence reads: CASNRALNYNEQFF. The DNA of the CDR3 is TGTGCCAGCAATCGGGCCCTGAACTACAATGAGCAGTTCTTC. This chain joins TRBV2 and TRBJ2-1; no reliable D call. Germline lookup yields CDR1 SNHLY and CDR2 FYNNEI. V shed 7 bases and J shed 3 bases, with 13 bases lying between them. This CDR3 is built from 14 residues.